The present entry profiles one TCR beta chain with its context. This clonotype was counted only a few times. Its binding antigen is unknown. No base qualities exist here, and no much larger clone lies one base off it. Trimming removed 2 bases from V and 3 bases from J, leaving 17 bases between the germline ends. From the cysteine up to the phenylalanine, the CDR3 has a length of 16 residues. CDR3 DNA only is kept here, 48 bases in frame from base 1. CDR1 and CDR2 (SGHTA, FQGNSA) derive from the germline V gene. This sample is part of a study of identical twins (TCRdb year 2016). Background for the entire study: To test whether fetal clonotypes persist, this study deep-sequenced TCR alpha and beta repertoires from monozygotic twins, from unrelated adults of various ages, and from cord blood. To rule out contamination, replicate twin experiments were performed at different times with different library preparation protocols. Results the study describes overall, beyond this receptor: Excess twin sharing in beta out-of-frame sequences was weaker because fewer shared sequences lowered the signal-to-noise ratio. Compared with coincidental sharing between unrelated individuals, out-of-frame TCR alpha sequences shared between twins showed an excess of sequences with low generation probability. Invariant T cells such as MAIT and iNKT could partly confound zero-insertion analyses, although diverse VJ usage argued against such confounding for most clonotypes. Because the same donors could not be followed over many years, conclusions were based on cross-sectional statistical analysis. In monozygotic twins, out-of-frame TCR alpha sharing was systematically underestimated by recombination models, although the models agreed with sharing between unrelated individuals. Fewer insertions were carried by abundant cord blood beta clonotypes, a similar but weaker trend appeared in young adult naive repertoires, and no such trend appeared in memory repertoires.

Every donor in the study was a healthy Caucasian. The twin cohort consisted of three pairs of female monozygotic twins, all aged about 18 to 30 years. Positive isolation kits from Invitrogen were used to isolate the CD4+ and CD8+ T cell populations. The library relied on 5' RACE. Sequencing was performed on an Illumina HiSeq 2000. Template switching added a universal primer binding site, and the final cDNA carried a unique molecular identifier that allowed TCR cDNA molecules to be counted accurately. Specific primers in the conserved constant-segment region were used to synthesize first-strand cDNA for TCR alpha and beta chains. To control for contamination, every cDNA library carried two barcodes: a SMART-Mk sample barcode plus Illumina barcodes. TruSeq adapter sequences along with Illumina sample barcodes were introduced in two successive PCR steps. Sequencing of the TCR alpha and beta cDNA libraries was done on the Illumina HiSeq platform using custom primers. Under the source paper's analysis protocol: Unique molecular identifiers were extracted from raw reads with MiGEC, and CDR3 positions were determined with MiXCR. Recombination models were inferred per individual with the repgenHMM and IGoR tools using an EM algorithm. The tcR package in R was used for shared clonotype analysis, with sharing normalized by the product of cloneset sizes. To study raw recombination free of thymic and clonal selection effects, out-of-frame nonproductive sequences were analyzed. TCRdb redid the processing of the public reads, applying fastp at Q25 and MiXCR, and retained in-frame beta chains. Rows matching on CDR3 protein sequence are summarized as one entry with the most common DNA and genes. It is TCRdb's table, rather than the study itself, that gives the V and J calls and clone size. This sample is represented by about 480,000 distinct CDR3 sequences; around 14% of them were singletons. The ten top clones hold about 0.53% of the sample.

This same sample was also part of a study on yellow fever vaccine responses in identical twins. As noted in the second study: The authors reported that the T cell response to vaccination in identical twins appeared partly convergent and partly personalized. The study precisely tracked vaccine-responding T cell clones in identical twins.

The clonotype originates from a woman younger than 35 in good health. Sequenced input: CD4+ T cells sorted from blood. The chain joins TRBV7-2 to TRBJ2-7; TRBD2 is perhaps the D gene, given 6 matching bases. The nucleotide sequence reads TGTGCCAGCAGCTTACGGGGAGGCTCGGGTAGCTACGAGCAGTACTTC. Its protein reads: CASSLRGGSGSYEQYF.